These 24 T cell receptor beta chains share one sample of origin, sequenced in a study of blood T cell repertoires in COVID-19. Clones were read by immunoSEQ multiplex PCR, and TCRdb kept only the in-frame ones, dropping some. The table lists more than 300,000 clones, 90% to 95% of them singletons. Sequenced: PBMCs or T cells enriched from blood (not recorded which). These receptors came from a woman between 35 and 50 years old who had been exposed to COVID-19.

The chain combines TRBV2 with TRBJ1-6; TRBD1 agrees at 8 bases. V lost 6 bases and J lost 9; bases outside the gene matches: 10. Germline values: CDR1 SNHLY, CDR2 FYNNEI. This CDR3 is 15 amino acids long. CDR3 nucleotide sequence: TGTGCCAGCAGACCGGACAGGGCGCCTGGTTCACCCCTCCACTTT. Protein: CASRPDRAPGSPLHF.

CDR3 sequence (DNA): TGTGCCAGCAGGGGGACAGGGGCCCTACTTCCGAATGAAAAACTGTTTTTT. Translation gives CASRGTGALLPNEKLFF. V usage is TRBV28 and J usage is TRBJ1-4; TRBD1 aligns across 10 bases. Germline V gene lookup returns CDR1 MDHEN and CDR2 SYDVKM. The CDR3 covers 17 residues. V lost 6 bases to trimming and J lost 5 bases; unmatched junction nucleotides: 12. The whole variable domain, remainder taken from reference TRBV28 and TRBJ1-4, is DVKVTQSSRYLVKRTGEKVFLECVQDMDHENMFWYRQDPGLGLRLIYFSYDVKMKEKGDIPEGYSVSREKKERFSLILESASTNQTSMYLCASRGTGALLPNEKLFFGSGTQLSVL.

This chain links TRBV10-3 with TRBJ1-5; TRBD1 agrees at 10 bases. From germline, CDR1 is ENHRY and CDR2 SYGVKD. The CDR3 sequence is 15 residues long. After removal of 6 bases from V and 2 bases from J, the junction contained 4 bases not matched to a gene. This CDR3 is CAISRGTGGNQPQHF. DNA of the CDR3: TGTGCCATCAGCCGCGGGACAGGGGGCAATCAGCCCCAGCATTTT.

On this clone itself: An end of the junction does not agree with germline; a read error may underlie this. This chain links TRBV11-3 with TRBJ2-4, with D maybe TRBD2 (6 bases). The length of the CDR3 is 13 residues. CDR1 and CDR2 (germline): SGHNT, YENEEA. In nucleotides, the CDR3 is TGTGCCAGCAGCTTAGATGGCCGGGACTCCCGAGTCTTC. It encodes CASSLDGRDSRVF.

This chain connects TRBV7-2 to TRBJ2-7; TRBD2 matches at 9 bases. The length of the CDR3 is 16 residues. With V trimmed by 7 bases and J by 1 base, 11 bases remained unmatched. Germline CDR1 reads SGHTA; CDR2 reads FQGNSA. In DNA, the CDR3 is TGTGCCAGCACGGGACCCTTAGCGGGAGATTCCTACGAGCAGTACTTC. Translation: CASTGPLAGDSYEQYF.

This clone was detected only once. The rearrangement uses TRBV29-1 and TRBJ1-1; the D gene is possibly TRBD1 (6 bases). Trimming removed 7 bases from V and 7 bases from J, with 16 bases in between. CDR3 length: 12 residues. Germline V gene data show CDR1 as SQVTM and CDR2 as ANQGSEA. The CDR3 region is CSAPGEVGEAFF. CDR3 sequence (DNA): TGCAGCGCCCCAGGGGAAGTCGGTGAAGCTTTCTTT. Full variable domain (missing parts from reference TRBV29-1 and TRBJ1-1): SAVISQKPSRDICQRGTSLTIQCQVDSQVTMMFWYRQQPGQSLTLIATANQGSEATYESGFVIDKFPISRPNLTFSTLTVSNMSPEDSSIYLCSAPGEVGEAFFGQGTRLTVV.

The gene calls are TRBV5-1 and TRBJ2-1; TRBD2 matches 13 bases. Looked up from germline, CDR1 is SGHRS and CDR2 is YFSETQ. With V trimmed by 3 bases and J by 6 bases, 6 bases remained unmatched. The CDR3 consists of 16 residues. For the CDR3, the DNA is TGCGCCAGCAGCTCGTATACTAGCGGGAGGGGCAATGAGCAGTTCTTC. Its translation is CASSSYTSGRGNEQFF.

The rearrangement uses TRBV23-1 and TRBJ2-2, with D perhaps TRBD1 (5 bases). TRBV23-1 belongs to the ORF category, with a function that is uncertain. The CDR3 runs to 15 residues. The V end lost 6 bases, the J end lost 2 bases, and 13 bases lay between the germline ends. CDR3 sequence reads: CASSGCRENTGELFF. The CDR3 nucleotides are TGCGCCAGCAGCGGGTGCAGGGAAAACACCGGGGAGCTGTTTTTT.

The sample holds a few counts of this clone. The chain combines TRBV4-1 with TRBJ2-7, with a weak D call TRBD2 (6 bases). Trimming stripped 1 base from V and 4 bases from J, with 11 bases between. This CDR3 spans 14 amino acids. Germline V CDR1 and CDR2: MGHRA, YSYEKL. The CDR3 sequence is CASSQVGSGYEQYF. CDR3 DNA sequence: TGCGCCAGCAGCCAAGTTGGTAGCGGTTACGAGCAGTACTTC.

The rearrangement uses TRBV6-5 and TRBJ1-1, with D possibly being TRBD1 (6 bases). This CDR3 region has 14 residues. V gave up 5 bases and J gave up 4 bases, with 14 bases separating them. Germline lookup yields CDR1 MNHEY and CDR2 SVGAGI. CDR3: CASSPTSGVTEAFF. CDR3 DNA sequence: TGTGCCAGCAGTCCAACCTCAGGGGTCACTGAAGCTTTCTTT.

V gene TRBV7-2 combines with J gene TRBJ1-1; 7 nucleotides match TRBD1. Germline loops: CDR1 SGHTA, CDR2 FQGNSA. Germline trimming cut 5 bases from V and 4 bases from J; bases unmatched to any gene: 7. This CDR3 has 14 residues. In nucleotides, the CDR3 is TGTGCCAGCAGCGTGAGAGGGGGCGTCACTGAAGCTTTCTTT. This codes for CASSVRGGVTEAFF.

This chain joins TRBV7-2 and TRBJ2-5; 13 bases fit TRBD2. CDR1 and CDR2 (germline): SGHTA, FQGNSA. The CDR3 has 13 residues. V dropped 6 bases and J dropped 5; count of bases not matched to a gene: 0. The CDR3 here is CASRLAGGETQYF. In nucleotides, the CDR3 is TGTGCCAGCAGACTAGCGGGGGGGGAGACCCAGTACTTC.

V gene TRBV5-6 combines with J gene TRBJ2-1, with D possibly being TRBD2 (6 bases). The CDR3 extends over 12 amino acids. V was shortened by 5 bases and J by 9 bases, with 12 bases between the two germline ends. Germline CDR1 SGHDT, CDR2 YYEEEE. CDR3 in amino acids: CASRGVGGEQFF. The CDR3 DNA follows: TGTGCCAGCAGAGGTGTCGGGGGTGAGCAGTTCTTC.

The V call is TRBV18, the J call TRBJ1-2; the D gene is possibly TRBD1 (5 bases). Germline CDR1 reads KGHSH; CDR2 reads LQKENI. Trimming left V 2 bases short and J 5 bases short, with 15 bases between. This CDR3 spans 15 amino acids. CDR3 residues: CASSPIDSGVYGYTF. The CDR3 nucleotides are TGTGCCAGCTCACCAATCGACAGTGGAGTATATGGCTACACCTTC.

The V and J genes are TRBV27 and TRBJ2-6, with D possibly being TRBD2 (5 bases). The germline gives CDR1 MNHEY, CDR2 SMNVEV (reference sequence). With 10 bases removed from V and 1 base from J, the gap between germline ends came to 8 bases. The CDR3 extends over 13 amino acids. CDR3 sequence (DNA): TGTGCCATCGGGATTTCTGGGGCCAACGTCCTGACTTTC. Protein product: CAIGISGANVLTF. Full variable domain (missing parts from reference TRBV27 and TRBJ2-6): EAQVTQNPRYLITVTGKKLTVTCSQNMNHEYMSWYRQDPGLGLRQIYYSMNVEVTDKGDVPEGYKVSRKEKRNFPLILESPSPNQTSLYFCAIGISGANVLTFGAGSRLTVL.

The genes are TRBV3-1 (or the pseudogene TRBV3-2) and TRBJ1-6; D is unresolved. The CDR3 runs to 15 residues. Trimming took 0 bases from V and 7 from J, leaving 10 bases between them. Germline V gene sequence: CDR1 LGHDT, CDR2 YNNKEL (reference sequence). For the CDR3, the DNA is TGTGCCAGCAGCCAAGATCTCGTGAGGAATTCACCCCTCCACTTT. It specifies CASSQDLVRNSPLHF.

V usage is TRBV18 and J usage is TRBJ1-2, with D tentatively TRBD1 (6 bases). Germline V gene sequence: CDR1 KGHSH, CDR2 LQKENI. V lost 6 bases to trimming and J lost 4 bases, with 15 bases between them. This CDR3 spans 14 amino acids. The chain's CDR3 is CASSPPTGIYGYTF. The CDR3 DNA follows: TGTGCCAGCTCCCCCCCGACAGGAATCTATGGCTACACCTTC.

The chain combines TRBV19 with TRBJ2-5; 7 bases are a match to TRBD2. Looked up from germline, CDR1 is LNHDA and CDR2 is SQIVND (reference sequence). The trim removed 3 bases at V and 2 bases at J, leaving 6 bases unmatched. The CDR3 length is 15 residues. In DNA form, the CDR3 reads TGTGCCAGTAGTATCGGGAGGTCGGATCAAGAGACCCAGTACTTC. Its translation: CASSIGRSDQETQYF.

The V call is TRBV7-9, the J call TRBJ1-2; unclear D gene. Germline V lookup: CDR1 SEHNR, CDR2 FQNEAQ (reference sequence). Trimming took off 5 bases at V and 8 bases at J, with 15 bases between the two ends. The CDR3 runs to 13 residues. The CDR3 DNA sequence: TGTGCCAGCAGCCCAAGCGTGTTTTCGGGCTACACCTTC. As protein: CASSPSVFSGYTF.

The chain uses TRBV23-1 and TRBJ2-7; 12 bases agree with TRBD2. Being an ORF, TRBV23-1 has a function that is uncertain. V trimming: 3 bases; J trimming: 3 bases; junction bases outside the gene matches: 6. This CDR3 has 16 amino acids. CDR3 sequence reads: CASSQYGTSGLYEQYF. CDR3 DNA: TGCGCCAGCAGTCAGTACGGGACTAGCGGGCTCTACGAGCAGTACTTC.

The chain uses TRBV7-9 and TRBJ1-5; 9 bases align to TRBD1. The V segment lost 5 bases and the J segment 7 bases; nucleotides outside the gene matches: 6. The length of the CDR3 is 14 residues. Germline V gives CDR1 SEHNR, CDR2 FQNEAQ (reference sequence). For the CDR3, the DNA is TGTGCCAGCAGCAGACAGGGGGAGGAACAGCCCCAGCATTTT. This translates into CASSRQGEEQPQHF.

This sequence joins TRBV12-3 or TRBV12-4 and TRBJ1-2, with 7 positions matching TRBD1. The CDR3 is made up of 13 amino acids. With V trimmed by 7 bases and J by 4 bases, 6 bases remained unmatched. CDR3 DNA: TGTGCCAGCACCCAGGACAGGTTCTATGGCTACACCTTC. Amino acids: CASTQDRFYGYTF.

The genes are TRBV24-1 and TRBJ1-5; D is ambiguous. The CDR3 is made up of 14 amino acids. The germline V gene encodes CDR1 KGHDR and CDR2 SFDVKD. Trimming stripped 4 bases from V and 1 base from J, with 7 bases between. CDR3 protein: CATSEADSNQPQHF. In nucleotides, the CDR3 is TGTGCCACCAGTGAAGCGGACAGCAATCAGCCCCAGCATTTT.

V and J are TRBV5-1 and TRBJ1-1, with no clear D. This CDR3 comprises 16 residues. The V and J ends lost 0 bases and 5 bases respectively, with 17 bases between them. Germline lookup yields CDR1 SGHRS and CDR2 YFSETQ. In DNA, the CDR3 is TGCGCCAGCAGCTTGGAAGGGATCGGGCGGGGAACTGAAGCTTTCTTT. It yields the protein CASSLEGIGRGTEAFF.